This passage covers 10 T cell receptor beta chains from one sample sequenced in a study of metastatic and nonmetastatic thyroid tumors. Via MiXCR, TCRdb re-called the PCR reads. The table records roughly 90,000 clones, about 15% of them present only once. Each patient went into thyroid surgery without having received any treatment. Sample: blood. These receptors all come from a female donor with papillary thyroid cancer or a benign thyroid nodule (not recorded which). Some clones in this sample may be carry-over from other donors' samples.

This clone has a handful of counts. This chain uses TRBV13 with TRBJ2-5; unclear D gene. Trimming took 5 bases from V and 2 from J, leaving 9 bases between them. CDR1 and CDR2 (germline): PRHDT, FYEKMQ (reference sequence). This CDR3 contains 13 residues. The CDR3 DNA reads TGTGCCAGCAGCCTACACCAACAAGAGACCCAGTACTTC. Protein product: CASSLHQQETQYF. Supplemented by reference TRBV13 and TRBJ2-5, the full variable domain reads AAGVIQSPRHLIKEKRETATLKCYPIPRHDTVYWYQQGPGQDPQFLISFYEKMQSDKGSIPDRFSAQQFSDYHSELNMSSLELGDSALYFCASSLHQQETQYFGPGTRLLVL.

The genes are TRBV6-1 and TRBJ1-6, with a tentative D call TRBD1 (5 bases). V was clipped by 6 bases and J by 7 bases, with 16 bases between them. This CDR3 has 15 residues. Germline V CDR1 and CDR2: MNHNS, SASEGT. The CDR3, as DNA: TGTGCCAGCAGCCCAGTTGGGGGGGGGAATTCACCCCTCCACTTT. Its translation: CASSPVGGGNSPLHF.

This clone came up many times. This chain joins TRBV19 and TRBJ1-1; D is ambiguous. V dropped 6 bases and J dropped 7 bases, with 15 bases sitting between them. Germline V CDR1 and CDR2: LNHDA, SQIVND (reference sequence). CDR3 size: 13 residues. The chain's CDR3 is CASRSNPQVEAFF. In DNA form, the CDR3 reads TGTGCCAGTAGGTCGAACCCGCAGGTTGAAGCTTTCTTT.

At least ten counts were recorded for this clone. The chain employs TRBV24-1 and TRBJ1-2; D gene ambiguous. V was pared by 1 base and J by 8 bases, with 7 bases between. Germline CDR1 and CDR2: KGHDR and SFDVKD. This CDR3 is 12 amino acids long. The CDR3, as DNA: TGTGCCACCAGTGATTTAACGACGGGCTACACCTTC. Amino acid sequence: CATSDLTTGYTF.

Regarding this clone: In the same sample, other DNA sequences code for this CDR3. The chain recombines TRBV30 with TRBJ1-1; 7 nucleotides align to TRBD1. This CDR3 has 18 amino acids. Germline assignment: CDR1 GTSNPN and CDR2 SVGIG (reference sequence). V trimming: 2 bases; J trimming: 4 bases; junction bases outside the gene matches: 19. Written as DNA, the CDR3 is TGTGCCTGGAGTCCTAGAGTCCGGCACAGGGGAATCGGCACTGAAGCTTTCTTT. Amino acid sequence: CAWSPRVRHRGIGTEAFF.

This clone came up many times. This chain connects TRBV4-1 to TRBJ2-3; D is unresolved. The germline CDR1 and CDR2 sequences are MGHRA and YSYEKL. The CDR3 length is 17 residues. The ends were cut back, 0 bases at V and 0 bases at J, with 13 bases in the middle. CDR3 residues: CASSQDGRSLSTDTQYF. The CDR3 coding sequence is TGCGCCAGCAGCCAAGATGGTAGATCCCTCAGCACAGATACGCAGTATTTT.

This clone was recorded a few times. This may stem from a read error, because a much larger clone lies one nucleotide away. The chain recombines TRBV6-2 or TRBV6-3 with TRBJ2-5; D not certain. The CDR3 runs to 11 residues. Germline V lookup: CDR1 MNHEY, CDR2 SVGEGT. V shed 6 bases and J shed 5 bases, with 7 bases lying between them. CDR3 DNA: TGTGCCAGCAGCATGACGGAGACCCAGTACTTC. It is translated as CASSMTETQYF.

This clone has at least ten counts. The chain employs TRBV3-1 and TRBJ2-2; 10 bases are shared with TRBD2. Trimming removed 4 bases from V and 4 bases from J; junction bases left unmatched: 6. The CDR3 has 16 amino acids. Per the germline V gene, CDR1 is LGHDT and CDR2 is YNNKEL (reference sequence). CDR3 protein: CASSPLASGSTGELFF. The CDR3 bases are TGTGCCAGCAGCCCCCTGGCTAGCGGGAGCACCGGGGAGCTGTTTTTT.

This clone was picked up many times. The chain recombines TRBV3-1 with TRBJ1-1, with D possibly being TRBD1 (5 bases). Trimming took 0 bases from V and 10 from J, leaving 9 bases between them. The CDR3 consists of 12 residues. CDR1 is LGHDT and CDR2 is YNNKEL in the germline V gene (reference sequence). The CDR3 bases are TGTGCCAGCAGCCAAGAATACCAGGGAGCTTTCTTT. It codes for CASSQEYQGAFF.

This clone was detected ten times or more. This sequence joins TRBV2 and TRBJ1-2, with D tentatively TRBD1 (5 bases). The length of the CDR3 is 14 residues. V was pared by 4 bases and J by 8 bases, with 17 bases between. Germline V gene lookup returns CDR1 SNHLY and CDR2 FYNNEI. The CDR3 loop reads CASSVTTGAGGYTF. The CDR3 bases are TGTGCCAGCAGTGTAACAACCGGAGCAGGGGGCTACACCTTC.